This TCR beta chain was captured in a study of early T cells in non-severe SARS-CoV-2 infection (dated by TCRdb to the early 2020s). Regarding the study in general: TCR sequencing used bulk RNA from unsorted whole blood, so alpha and beta chains could not be paired. On the study overall, not on this receptor specifically: VDJdb matching was skewed toward anti-spike CD8 responses, so virus-specific expansions were likely underestimated and private and CD4 specificities were missed.

This clonotype was recorded a few times. Its target antigen remains unknown. Base qualities are not provided; no much larger clone lies one nucleotide away. Reading from cysteine to phenylalanine, the CDR3 counts 14 amino acids. Only the CDR3 DNA is retained, 42 bases long and in frame from the first base. V loses 6 bases of germline sequence and J loses 1 base, and the interval between the two ends is 12 bases. The germline V gene gives CDR1 as KGHSH and CDR2 as LQKENI. The library was produced with 5' RACE. Sequencer: NextSeq 500. Unique molecular identifiers were attached to individual cDNA molecules in the TCR library protocol so that sequencing error and PCR bias could be corrected. TCR alpha and beta chains were both sequenced, and the abundances of alpha and beta sequences in each sample were closely correlated with each other. The original methods were these. Decombinator V4 was used to perform V gene, J gene and CDR3 annotation of TCR sequences. TCRs were defined as expanded if a significant change between any two time points was detected under a Poisson model with p below 0.0001. Abundances of TCRs were expressed as counts per million after normalisation to the total number of TCRs sequenced in each sample. MAIT TCRs were defined by TRAV1-2 paired with TRAJ12, TRAJ20 or TRAJ33, and iNKT TCRs by TRAV10 paired with TRAJ18. VDJdb, accessed on 1 November 2021, was searched for TCRs annotated for CMV, EBV and SARS-CoV-2, and TCRs annotated for more than one antigen were excluded. TCRdb itself trimmed the public reads at Q25 with fastp, ran MiXCR and retained productive beta chains. CDR3 protein duplicates are merged, each entry listing the most common genes and DNA. It is TCRdb's table, rather than the study itself, that gives the V and J calls and clone size. Across this sample there are some 71,000 distinct CDR3 sequences, with 10% seen only once. The top ten clones comprise around a sixth of the sample.

A case-control design nested within a healthcare worker cohort in London, UK, was used, with weekly nasopharyngeal swab PCR tests and blood sampling performed. Between 23 and 31 March 2020, the week of the UK lockdown, healthcare workers were enrolled and then followed up weekly for as long as 16 weeks. The chain is made from TRBV18 and TRBJ1-1; TRBD1 is a weak D gene call, 6 bases matching. Material: whole blood, obtained at baseline. This TCR derives from an adult who was a healthcare worker with PCR-confirmed SARS-CoV-2 infection or an uninfected control (not recorded which). The CDR3 protein sequence reads: CASSPQGQNTEAFF. The DNA sequence is given as TGTGCCAGCTCCCCGCAGGGGCAGAACACTGAAGCTTTCTTT.